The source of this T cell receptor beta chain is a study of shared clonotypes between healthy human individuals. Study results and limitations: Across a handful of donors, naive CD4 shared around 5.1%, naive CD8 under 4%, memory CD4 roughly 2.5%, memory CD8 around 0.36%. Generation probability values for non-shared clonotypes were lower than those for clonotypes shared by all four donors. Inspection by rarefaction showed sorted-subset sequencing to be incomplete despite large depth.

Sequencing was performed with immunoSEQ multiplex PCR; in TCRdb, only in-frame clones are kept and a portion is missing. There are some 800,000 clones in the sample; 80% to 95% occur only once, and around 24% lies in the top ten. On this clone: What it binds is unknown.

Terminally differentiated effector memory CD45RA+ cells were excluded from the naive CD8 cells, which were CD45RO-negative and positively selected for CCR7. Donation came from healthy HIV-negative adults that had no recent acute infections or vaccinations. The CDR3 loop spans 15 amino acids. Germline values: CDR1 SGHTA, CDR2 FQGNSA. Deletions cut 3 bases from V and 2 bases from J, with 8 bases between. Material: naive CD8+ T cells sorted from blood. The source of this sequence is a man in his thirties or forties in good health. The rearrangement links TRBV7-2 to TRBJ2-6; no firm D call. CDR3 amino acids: CASSFGAAGANVLTF. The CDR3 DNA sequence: TGTGCCAGCAGCTTTGGTGCGGCTGGGGCCAACGTCCTGACTTTC.